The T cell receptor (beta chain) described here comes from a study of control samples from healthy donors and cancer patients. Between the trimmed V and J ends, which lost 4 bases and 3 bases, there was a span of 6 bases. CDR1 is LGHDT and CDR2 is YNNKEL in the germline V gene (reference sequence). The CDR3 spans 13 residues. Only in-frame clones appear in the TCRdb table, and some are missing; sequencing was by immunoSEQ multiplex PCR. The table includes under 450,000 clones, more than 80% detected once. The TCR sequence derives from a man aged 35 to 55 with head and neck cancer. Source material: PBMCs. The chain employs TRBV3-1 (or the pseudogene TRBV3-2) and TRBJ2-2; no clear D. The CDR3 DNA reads TGTGCCAGCAGCCCCCTGCACACCGGGGAGCTGTTTTTT. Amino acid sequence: CASSPLHTGELFF.